These 9 T cell receptor beta chains were all obtained from the same sample, sequenced in a study of T cell responses to AZD1222 COVID-19 vaccine. TCRdb's table, derived via immunoSEQ multiplex PCR, lists solely in-frame clones and lacks some. The table includes roughly 150,000 clones, 80% to 90% detected once. Sequences were derived from peripheral blood, sampled on day 0 of AZD1222 vaccination. These receptors originate from an adult in good health.

This clone appeared a few times. The genes are TRBV9 and TRBJ1-4; 8 nucleotides line up with TRBD1. The CDR3 has 15 amino acids. Germline-derived CDR1 and CDR2 are SGDLS and YYNGEE. Losses at the gene ends were 5 bases for V and 5 bases for J; bases not matched to a gene: 8. The chain's CDR3 is CASSSRGRNNEKLFF. The CDR3 DNA sequence: TGTGCCAGCAGTTCCAGGGGGCGAAACAATGAAAAACTGTTTTTT. Combining the CDR3 with reference TRBV9 and TRBJ1-4 gives the whole variable domain DSGVTQTPKHLITATGQRVTLRCSPRSGDLSVYWYQQSLDQGLQFLIQYYNGEERAKGNILERFSAQQFPDLHSELNLSSLELGDSALYFCASSSRGRNNEKLFFGSGTQLSVL.

The chain employs TRBV11-3 and TRBJ1-1; no clear D. CDR3 size: 16 residues. The V gene's germline CDR1 is SGHNT and CDR2 YENEEA. The V and J ends lost 4 bases and 5 bases respectively, with 20 bases between them. CDR3 protein: CASSSTTDEDGTEAFF. The CDR3 nucleotides read TGTGCCAGCAGCTCCACTACAGACGAGGATGGGACTGAAGCTTTCTTT.

This clone occurred once. CDR3: CASSPRQGHTYEQYF. The DNA for the CDR3 is TGTGCCAGCAGTCCCCGACAGGGGCATACCTACGAGCAGTACTTC. The V and J genes are TRBV28 and TRBJ2-7, with 8 bases that match TRBD1. CDR3 length: 15 amino acids. Germline CDR1 is MDHEN and CDR2 is SYDVKM. V lost 5 bases and J lost 2; bases outside the gene matches: 8.

The rearrangement links TRBV5-8 to TRBJ1-2; 8 nucleotides align to TRBD1. CDR1 is SGHTS, CDR2 YDEGEE, per germline. The CDR3 loop spans 15 amino acids. With V trimmed by 3 bases and J by 1 base, 5 bases remained unmatched. Here the CDR3 reads CASSWRQGFNYGYTF. In nucleotides, the CDR3 is TGTGCCAGCAGCTGGCGACAGGGGTTTAACTATGGCTACACCTTC.

V gene TRBV5-6 combines with J gene TRBJ1-1, with D tentatively TRBD1 (5 bases). Germline V gene data show CDR1 as SGHDT and CDR2 as YYEEEE. The CDR3 consists of 15 residues. The germline V and J ends were trimmed by 4 bases and 1 base, with 14 bases remaining between them. This CDR3 is CASSQGAGGNTEAFF. The CDR3 DNA reads TGTGCCAGCAGCCAGGGCGCGGGGGGGAACACTGAAGCTTTCTTT.

The genes are TRBV7-2 and TRBJ2-6; D might be TRBD2 (6 bases). V was trimmed by 1 base and J by 0 bases, leaving 13 bases between them. This CDR3 spans 18 amino acids. Per germline, CDR1 SGHTA and CDR2 FQGNSA. The CDR3 is CASSLGQGGGSGANVLTF. The CDR3 nucleotides are TGTGCCAGCAGCTTAGGTCAGGGAGGTGGCTCTGGGGCCAACGTCCTGACTTTC.

This clone was seen once. The chain recombines TRBV5-8 with TRBJ2-3, with D maybe TRBD2 (6 bases). Germline V gene lookup returns CDR1 SGHTS and CDR2 YDEGEE. The length of the CDR3 is 16 residues. Trimming shortened V by 3 bases and J by 1 base, and 15 bases separated the two germline ends. The chain's CDR3 is CASSYWLATGTDTQYF. CDR3 bases: TGTGCCAGCAGCTATTGGCTAGCGACCGGCACAGATACGCAGTATTTT.

The chain uses TRBV5-1 and TRBJ2-7; 7 bases map to TRBD1. The junction had 7 bases not matched to a gene; V was cut back by 4 bases and J by 6 bases. Germline CDR1 and CDR2: SGHRS and YFSETQ. The CDR3 is 13 residues long. Here the CDR3 DNA reads TGCGCCAGCAGCCCGGGACAGCTGGGCGAGCAGTACTTC. Translated, it gives CASSPGQLGEQYF.

The chain links TRBV5-1 to TRBJ2-3, with 10 bases lining up with TRBD2. Germline-derived CDR1 and CDR2 are SGHRS and YFSETQ. The CDR3 loop spans 15 amino acids. The ends lost 3 bases at V and 1 base at J; junction bases unmatched: 2. This CDR3 is CASSSGTSGTDTQYF. For the CDR3, the DNA is TGCGCCAGCAGCTCCGGGACTAGCGGCACAGATACGCAGTATTTT.